The count of the clone carrying this TCR beta chain is one. This entry comes from a study of T-cell reconstitution after alpha-beta-depleted transplantation in children. TCRbeta library preparation incorporated unique molecular identifiers. TCRdb recomputed calls from the PCR reads with MiXCR, one row per CDR3 protein. The sample includes 500,000 to 750,000 distinct CDR3 sequences, over 10% seen only once; the top ten take around 2.2%. V lost 0 bases, J lost 8 bases, and 10 bases lay in between. This CDR3 is built from 13 residues. Germline V gene sequence: CDR1 SGHDN, CDR2 FVKESK. The chain joins TRBV14 to TRBJ1-2; D is perhaps TRBD1 (5 bases). This clonotype was sampled from a male patient aged 10 to 17 who had a stem cell transplant for acute myeloid leukemia, so the T cells may come from the graft donor. The source material was PBMCs, mostly from graft donor cells, sampled 360 days after TCRalphabeta/CD19-depleted stem cell transplant. Here the CDR3 DNA reads TGTGCCAGCAGCCAAGATATCAGGGACGGCTACACCTTC. Translating gives CASSQDIRDGYTF. The full variable domain, its missing parts supplied by reference TRBV14 and TRBJ1-2, is EAGVTQFPSHSVIEKGQTVTLRCDPISGHDNLYWYRRVMGKEIKFLLHFVKESKQDESGMPNNRFLAERTGGTYSTLKVQPAELEDSGVYFCASSQDIRDGYTFGSGTRLTVV.